The TCR beta chain described here comes from a study of blood T cell repertoires in COVID-19. Study as a whole: Researchers got acute and convalescent COVID-19 samples from the United States, Italy and Spain. From T cells, B-cell-depleted T cells, or PBMCs came the material, which was cDNA or gDNA.

Produced via immunoSEQ multiplex PCR; TCRdb's table is partial and in-frame only. Of over 130,000 clones listed, 88% are singletons. The V end was cut by 3 bases, the J end by 2 bases, with 10 bases between. The germline gives CDR1 MDHEN, CDR2 SYDVKM. The CDR3 consists of 15 residues. This sequence was found in a man in his sixties with active or convalescent COVID-19. Sample: peripheral blood. The chain carries TRBV28 and TRBJ2-2; perhaps TRBD2 as D (6 bases). As DNA, the CDR3 is TGTGCCAGCAGTTTTAGCGGAACCAACACCGGGGAGCTGTTTTTT. Protein sequence: CASSFSGTNTGELFF.